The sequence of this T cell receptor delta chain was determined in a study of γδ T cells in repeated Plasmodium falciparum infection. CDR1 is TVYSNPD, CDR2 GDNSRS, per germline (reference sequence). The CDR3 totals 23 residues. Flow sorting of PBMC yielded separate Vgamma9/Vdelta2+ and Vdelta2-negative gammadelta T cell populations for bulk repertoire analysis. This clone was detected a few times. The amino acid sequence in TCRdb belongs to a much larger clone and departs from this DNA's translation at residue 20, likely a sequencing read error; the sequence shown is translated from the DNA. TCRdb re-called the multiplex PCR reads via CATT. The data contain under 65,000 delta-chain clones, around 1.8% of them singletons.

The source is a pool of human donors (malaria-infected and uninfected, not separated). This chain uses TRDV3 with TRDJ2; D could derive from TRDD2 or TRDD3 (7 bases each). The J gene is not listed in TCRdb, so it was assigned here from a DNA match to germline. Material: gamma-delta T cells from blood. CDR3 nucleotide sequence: TGTGCCTTCCGACTAATCAATTTGAGGGGGATTGGCCACTCCTTCCTCCTGGCAGCAAAACTCTTCTTT. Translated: CAFRLINLRGIGHSFLLAAKLFF.